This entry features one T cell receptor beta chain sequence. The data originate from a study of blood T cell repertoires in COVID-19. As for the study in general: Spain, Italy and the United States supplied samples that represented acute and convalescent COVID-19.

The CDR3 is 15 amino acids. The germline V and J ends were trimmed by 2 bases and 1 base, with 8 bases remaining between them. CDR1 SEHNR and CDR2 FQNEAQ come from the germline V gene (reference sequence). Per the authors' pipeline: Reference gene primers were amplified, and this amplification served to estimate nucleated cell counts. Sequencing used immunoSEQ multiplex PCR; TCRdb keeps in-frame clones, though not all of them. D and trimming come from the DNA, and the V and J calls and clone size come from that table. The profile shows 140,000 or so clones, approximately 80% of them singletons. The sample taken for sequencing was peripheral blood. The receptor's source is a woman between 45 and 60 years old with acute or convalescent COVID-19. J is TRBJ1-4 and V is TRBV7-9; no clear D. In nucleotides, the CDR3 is TGTGCCAGCAGCTTACTATCAGGAACTAATGAAAAACTGTTTTTT. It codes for CASSLLSGTNEKLFF. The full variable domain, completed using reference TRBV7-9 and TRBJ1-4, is DTGVSQNPRHKITKRGQNVTFRCDPISEHNRLYWYRQTLGQGPEFLTYFQNEAQLEKSRLLSDRFSAERPKGSFSTLEIQRTEQGDSAMYLCASSLLSGTNEKLFFGSGTQLSVL.